The next 29 T cell receptor beta chains were all read from a single sample in a study of cytomegalovirus exposure and HLA in healthy donors (dated by TCRdb to 2016 to 2017). The library came from the immunoSEQ multiplex PCR assay. For the multiplex PCR, a mixture combining 60 forward primers for TCR Vbeta segments and 13 reverse primers for TCR Jbeta segments was used. This is the immuneACCESS table as TCRdb keeps it, with only in-frame sequences that have V and J called. A part of the clones is gone; compared with another copy, unresolved V genes explain less than half, and the rest is unexplained. In this sample the table shows 130,000 to 150,000 clones, around 72% of which occur a single time. Jointly, the top ten make up over 2% of the sample. Sequencing was carried out using PBMCs. These receptors were collected from a man aged 40-49 years in good health and CMV-seronegative.

The CDR3 DNA follows: TGTGCCAGCGGGGTAAATAGCAATCAGCCCCAGCATTTT. Its translation is CASGVNSNQPQHF. The chain joins TRBV30 to TRBJ1-5; D gene unclear. V was cut by 8 bases and J by 0 bases, with 11 bases left in between. The CDR3 has 13 residues. Germline loops: CDR1 GTSNPN, CDR2 SVGIG (reference sequence). Together with reference TRBV30 and TRBJ1-5, the CDR3 gives the full variable domain: SQTIHQWPATLVQPVGSPLSLECTVEGTSNPNLYWYRQAAGRGLQLLFYSVGIGQISSEVPQNLSASRPQDRQFILSSKKLLLSDSGFYLCASGVNSNQPQHFGDGTRLSIL.

The V and J genes are TRBV5-8 and TRBJ2-1; D perhaps matches TRBD1 (5 bases). Germline V gives CDR1 SGHTS, CDR2 YDEGEE. The CDR3 is 14 residues long. The ends were cut back, 0 bases at V and 8 bases at J, with 12 bases in the middle. CDR3 DNA: TGTGCCAGCAGCTTGGGTCAGGGTTCGGATGAGCAGTTCTTC. It encodes CASSLGQGSDEQFF.

This clone was counted between two and nine times. The chain recombines TRBV5-4 with TRBJ1-1; 7 nucleotides agree with TRBD1. This CDR3 has 12 residues. J was trimmed by 8 bases and V by 4 bases; bases with no gene match: 5. Germline CDR1 and CDR2: SGHNT and YYREEE (reference sequence). The CDR3: CASSRTTGEAFF. DNA of the CDR3: TGTGCCAGCAGCAGAACGACAGGGGAAGCTTTCTTT.

This chain joins TRBV5-4 and TRBJ2-7, with TRBD1 matching 7 bases. There are 13 residues in the CDR3. Losses at the gene ends were 4 bases for V and 11 bases for J; bases not matched to a gene: 12. Germline CDR1 and CDR2: SGHNT and YYREEE (reference sequence). CDR3 nucleotide sequence: TGTGCCAGCAGCCCAACGAGGACAGGCTTGGAGTACTTC. This encodes CASSPTRTGLEYF.

This clone has just one count. This chain uses TRBV6-5 with TRBJ2-1; 9 bases are shared with TRBD2. There are 16 residues in the CDR3. From germline, CDR1 is MNHEY and CDR2 SVGAGI. Unmatched junction bases numbered 5, after V lost 4 bases and J lost 1 base. CDR3 protein: CASSSYSGRSYNEQFF. CDR3 DNA sequence: TGTGCCAGCAGTTCTTATAGCGGGAGATCCTACAATGAGCAGTTCTTC.

This clone appeared many times. V gene TRBV5-1 combines with J gene TRBJ2-3, with D maybe TRBD2 (5 bases). The CDR3 contains 13 residues. Germline lookup yields CDR1 SGHRS and CDR2 YFSETQ. V lost 7 bases, J lost 3 bases, and 12 bases lay in between. The CDR3 loop is CASSWEWTDTQYF. As DNA, the CDR3 is TGCGCCAGCTCCTGGGAGTGGACAGATACGCAGTATTTT.

The chain uses TRBV18 and TRBJ1-2; D ambiguous. The V end lost 5 bases, the J end lost 4 bases, and 8 bases lay between the germline ends. This CDR3 has 12 residues. Germline CDR1 and CDR2: KGHSH and LQKENI. The CDR3 nucleotides are TGTGCCAGCTCAAACACAGCCTATGGCTACACCTTC. Translating it yields CASSNTAYGYTF. The whole variable domain, remainder taken from reference TRBV18 and TRBJ1-2, is NAGVMQNPRHLVRRRGQEARLRCSPMKGHSHVYWYRQLPEEGLKFMVYLQKENIIDESGMPKERFSAEFPKEGPSILRIQQVVRGDSAAYFCASSNTAYGYTFGSGTRLTVV.

The chain uses TRBV13 and TRBJ2-7; TRBD2 agrees at 14 bases. Germline V gene lookup returns CDR1 PRHDT and CDR2 FYEKMQ (reference sequence). This CDR3 has 16 amino acids. V shed 5 bases, J shed 4 bases, and the junction held 7 bases outside the gene matches. The CDR3, as DNA: TGTGCCAGCAGCCCCGGGACTAGCGGGAGAGGATACGAGCAGTACTTC. It specifies CASSPGTSGRGYEQYF.

This clone has just a few counts. The chain employs TRBV7-9 and TRBJ1-2; tentatively, D is TRBD1 (5 bases). Per germline, CDR1 SEHNR and CDR2 FQNEAQ (reference sequence). V lost 1 base to trimming and J lost 6 bases, with 18 bases between them. The CDR3 length is 16 residues. For the CDR3, the DNA is TGTGCCAGCAGCTTAGGGGTGCAGGGCCAACCCCATGGCTACACCTTC. Its protein product is CASSLGVQGQPHGYTF.

The rearrangement uses TRBV7-2 and TRBJ2-7, with TRBD1 matching over 9 bases. Germline V gene data show CDR1 as SGHTA and CDR2 as FQGNSA. The V segment lost 5 bases and the J segment 4 bases; nucleotides outside the gene matches: 9. CDR3 size: 15 residues. CDR3 region: CASSQSTGGRYEQYF. The CDR3 bases are TGTGCCAGCAGCCAATCGACAGGGGGAAGGTACGAGCAGTACTTC.

The chain has TRBV19 and TRBJ1-3, with a tentative D call TRBD1 (6 bases). V lost 7 bases to trimming and J lost 2 bases, with 12 bases between them. The CDR3 totals 14 residues. The V gene's germline CDR1 is LNHDA and CDR2 SQIVND (reference sequence). The CDR3 is CASTTGWTGNTIYF. The CDR3 DNA follows: TGTGCCAGTACAACAGGGTGGACTGGAAACACCATATATTTT.

The chain uses TRBV18 and TRBJ1-1; D is ambiguous. V was cut by 5 bases and J by 6 bases, with 19 bases left in between. The CDR3 spans 15 residues. Germline V gene sequence: CDR1 KGHSH, CDR2 LQKENI. The CDR3 DNA sequence: TGTGCCAGCTCAAGTACTACGACCTCACTTCCTGAAGCTTTCTTT. Amino acid sequence: CASSSTTTSLPEAFF.

This chain uses TRBV2 with TRBJ1-1; 8 bases line up with TRBD1. V was clipped by 8 bases and J by 10 bases; unmatched bases: 3. The CDR3 is made up of 10 amino acids. The germline V gene encodes CDR1 SNHLY and CDR2 FYNNEI. The CDR3 DNA reads TGTGCCAGCGCTGGGACAGGAGCTTTCTTT. Amino acids: CASAGTGAFF.

The V gene is TRBV2, the J gene TRBJ1-4, with TRBD1 identical over 8 bases. There are 13 residues in the CDR3. Germline V gives CDR1 SNHLY, CDR2 FYNNEI. Trimming at V came to 5 bases and at J to 7 bases, leaving 3 bases not matched to a gene. As DNA, the CDR3 is TGTGCCAGCAGTACCGGGACAGGTGAAAAACTGTTTTTT. It specifies CASSTGTGEKLFF.

In this sample, this clone turned up once. The chain carries TRBV5-4 and TRBJ1-1; D might be TRBD1 (5 bases). Germline V CDR1 and CDR2: SGHNT, YYREEE (reference sequence). The CDR3 extends over 15 amino acids. Between the trimmed V and J ends, which lost 1 base and 1 base, there was a span of 11 bases. The CDR3, as DNA: TGTGCCAGCAGCTTGCCAGGGCAATCGAACACTGAAGCTTTCTTT. Translation gives CASSLPGQSNTEAFF.

In this sample, this clone turned up once. V gene TRBV6-5 combines with J gene TRBJ2-2; 14 bases agree with TRBD2. The CDR3 extends over 16 amino acids. Germline CDR1 is MNHEY and CDR2 is SVGAGI. V lost 4 bases, J lost 5 bases, and 3 bases stayed unmatched. CDR3 sequence reads: CASSWTSGGSTGELFF. The CDR3 coding sequence is TGTGCCAGCAGTTGGACTAGCGGGGGGAGTACCGGGGAGCTGTTTTTT.

This CDR3 reads CASSPGGAIEPGNTIYF. DNA for the CDR3: TGTGCCAGCTCCCCCGGGGGGGCGATAGAGCCTGGAAACACCATATATTTT. The chain joins TRBV25-1 to TRBJ1-3, with a tentative D call TRBD1 (6 bases). Germline CDR1 reads MGHDK; CDR2 reads SYGVNS. With 8 bases removed from V and 2 bases from J, the gap between germline ends came to 22 bases. The CDR3 extends over 17 amino acids. Looking up the rest from reference TRBV25-1 and TRBJ1-3 gives the full variable domain: EADIYQTPRYLVIGTGKKITLECSQTMGHDKMYWYQQDPGMELHLIHYSYGVNSTEKGDLSSESTVSRIRTEHFPLTLESARPSHTSQYLCASSPGGAIEPGNTIYFGEGSWLTVV.

This clone was recorded only once. The chain links TRBV14 to TRBJ2-1; D perhaps matches TRBD2 (6 bases). The CDR3 spans 15 residues. Germline V gene data show CDR1 as SGHDN and CDR2 as FVKESK. V was shortened by 4 bases and J by 9 bases, with 19 bases between the two germline ends. CDR3 residues: CASSPRRDSSGEQFF. In DNA, the CDR3 is TGTGCCAGCAGCCCTCGTCGGGACTCTTCGGGTGAGCAGTTCTTC. Full variable domain (remainder filled in from reference TRBV14 and TRBJ2-1): EAGVTQFPSHSVIEKGQTVTLRCDPISGHDNLYWYRRVMGKEIKFLLHFVKESKQDESGMPNNRFLAERTGGTYSTLKVQPAELEDSGVYFCASSPRRDSSGEQFFGPGTRLTVL.

The V gene is TRBV10-3, the J gene TRBJ1-4, with D maybe TRBD1 (5 bases). V lost 3 bases and J lost 3, with 11 bases in between. The CDR3 has 15 residues. The V gene's germline CDR1 is ENHRY and CDR2 SYGVKD. CDR3 nucleotides: TGTGCCATCAGTGACACAGGTGGACCTAATGAAAAACTGTTTTTT. Its protein is CAISDTGGPNEKLFF.

J is TRBJ1-5 and V is TRBV19, with a possible D match to TRBD1 (5 bases). CDR1 is LNHDA and CDR2 is SQIVND in the germline V gene (reference sequence). V dropped 0 bases and J dropped 9 bases, with 18 bases sitting between them. This CDR3 is 16 amino acids long. Written as DNA, the CDR3 is TGTGCCAGTAGTATAGAACACAGGTATGCGCAAGGGCCCCAGCATTTT. The encoded protein is CASSIEHRYAQGPQHF.

V usage is TRBV5-4 and J usage is TRBJ2-1; TRBD2 agrees at 14 bases. V gave up 4 bases and J gave up 8 bases; unmatched junction bases: 5. CDR1 is SGHNT and CDR2 is YYREEE in the germline V gene (reference sequence). The CDR3 spans 15 residues. The chain's CDR3 is CASSTGLAGVYEQFF. DNA of the CDR3: TGTGCCAGCAGCACGGGACTAGCGGGAGTGTATGAGCAGTTCTTC.

V and J are TRBV7-9 and TRBJ2-7; D ambiguous. Germline V lookup: CDR1 SEHNR, CDR2 FQNEAQ (reference sequence). CDR3 size: 14 residues. V lost 5 bases and J lost 0, with 11 bases in between. The CDR3 sequence: CASSATRSSYEQYF. In DNA, the CDR3 is TGTGCCAGCAGCGCTACCAGGTCCTCCTACGAGCAGTACTTC.

V gene TRBV18 combines with J gene TRBJ2-3, with 10 positions matching TRBD2. The CDR3 is 14 residues long. CDR1 is KGHSH, CDR2 LQKENI, per germline. V trimming: 3 bases; J trimming: 8 bases; junction bases outside the gene matches: 5. CDR3 protein: CASSPRGLASTQYF. The CDR3, as DNA: TGTGCCAGCTCACCCCGGGGACTAGCGAGTACGCAGTATTTT.

The genes are TRBV6-1 and TRBJ2-7, with TRBD1 matching 12 bases. Germline CDR1 is MNHNS and CDR2 is SASEGT. The junction had 14 bases not matched to a gene; V was cut back by 11 bases and J by 9 bases. CDR3 length equals 14 residues. Here the CDR3 reads CACEGQGAVTGQYF. The CDR3 DNA reads TGTGCCTGCGAGGGACAGGGGGCTGTTACGGGGCAGTACTTC.

This clone appeared a few times. The chain employs TRBV6-5 and TRBJ1-1; D remains ambiguous. Germline V CDR1 and CDR2: MNHEY, SVGAGI. The V end was cut by 5 bases, the J end by 3 bases, with 10 bases between. The CDR3 totals 13 residues. DNA for the CDR3: TGTGCCAGCAGTCTTAGTCTCTACACTGAAGCTTTCTTT. Its protein is CASSLSLYTEAFF.

The chain couples TRBV27 to TRBJ2-1; possibly TRBD2 for D (6 bases). This CDR3 has 13 residues. Germline CDR1 and CDR2: MNHEY and SMNVEV (reference sequence). The V gene lost 3 bases and the J gene lost 7 bases, with 10 bases spanning the gap. CDR3 sequence: CASSFSGGNEQFF. CDR3 DNA sequence: TGTGCCAGCAGTTTTAGTGGGGGGAATGAGCAGTTCTTC.

This clone was counted a single time. The chain joins TRBV27 to TRBJ1-2; 7 bases fit TRBD1. The CDR3 is made up of 13 amino acids. Germline V lookup: CDR1 MNHEY, CDR2 SMNVEV (reference sequence). The J segment lost 6 bases and the V segment lost 5 bases, leaving 6 bases of the junction unmatched. The CDR3 sequence: CASSLRRGDGYTF. The CDR3 DNA reads TGTGCCAGCAGTCTACGCAGGGGGGATGGCTACACCTTC.

V is TRBV7-9 and J is TRBJ1-4; 7 nucleotides match TRBD1. Germline V gene sequence: CDR1 SEHNR, CDR2 FQNEAQ (reference sequence). The CDR3 loop spans 14 amino acids. The ends lost 7 bases at V and 8 bases at J; junction bases unmatched: 10. CDR3 sequence reads: CASTWGRGYEKLFF. The DNA of the CDR3 is TGTGCCAGCACCTGGGGCAGGGGGTACGAAAAACTGTTTTTT. Filled out from reference TRBV7-9 and TRBJ1-4, the complete variable domain reads DTGVSQNPRHKITKRGQNVTFRCDPISEHNRLYWYRQTLGQGPEFLTYFQNEAQLEKSRLLSDRFSAERPKGSFSTLEIQRTEQGDSAMYLCASTWGRGYEKLFFGSGTQLSVL.

The sample holds a few counts of this clone. V gene TRBV14 combines with J gene TRBJ2-1; 7 bases are a match to TRBD1. This CDR3 region has 17 residues. After removal of 2 bases from V and 6 bases from J, the junction contained 13 bases not matched to a gene. The germline V gene encodes CDR1 SGHDN and CDR2 FVKESK. The CDR3 region is CASSQTMPGQFFNEQFF. Written as DNA, the CDR3 is TGTGCCAGCAGCCAAACGATGCCGGGACAGTTTTTCAATGAGCAGTTCTTC.